This TCR beta chain was documented in a study of long-term antiretroviral therapy in people with HIV. Across the whole study: Samples collected earliest predate the 2015 immediate-ART recommendation by about a decade.

With respect to this clone: Its matching antigen is unknown.

Version v3.0 of the immunoSEQ assay was performed at survey level. Only in-frame clones appear in the TCRdb table, and some are missing; sequencing was by immunoSEQ multiplex PCR. The sample shows about 20,000 clones, around 80% of them seen only once. Donors each had at least one pre-ART PBMC sample and at least two post-ART ones. Per germline, CDR1 MDHEN and CDR2 SYDVKM. V was cut by 2 bases and J by 5 bases, with 7 bases left in between. The CDR3 contains 13 residues. Notes on the study in general: Gathering of blood took place between about 2003 and 2017, possibly under older ART regimens. Whereas controls had wider CDR3 length ranges, HIV repertoires had narrower ones.

This clonotype was obtained from a woman aged 18 to 35 with HIV. The genes are TRBV28 and TRBJ2-1; D call uncertain. Sequenced material: unsorted PBMCs, taken 0.6 years after starting antiretroviral therapy. The CDR3: CASSLRRNNEQFF. For the CDR3, the DNA is TGTGCCAGCAGTTTACGGAGAAACAATGAGCAGTTCTTC.